This T cell receptor (beta chain) was retrieved from a study of cytomegalovirus exposure and HLA in healthy donors (dated by TCRdb to between 2016 and 2019). Regarding the complete study: According to an earlier analysis of several hundred of the donors, about 180 million T cells yielded over 90 million unique TCR beta sequences and roughly 280 Gb of sequence data. About 280 gigabases of sequencing data and 80 million or so unique TCR sequences were included in an early release covering 500 to 750 HLA-typed donors. Of the roughly 400 genotyped donors, 75% to 85% were placed in the genetic ancestry cluster associated with self-reported Caucasian donors. The study aimed to test whether cataloging public T cell receptors could reveal signatures of past pathogen exposure. The study used immunosequencing to profile the T cell repertoires of about 670 subjects and linked those repertoires to cytomegalovirus serostatus. A separate validation cohort of more than 100 different subjects was used in addition to the approximately 610-subject first cohort. The study combined high-throughput TCR immunosequencing, statistical association of individual TCRs with disease status, and machine learning to predict cytomegalovirus infection status. A later analysis re-analyzed previously published TCR beta repertoires from 600 to 850 donors and added high-resolution HLA genotyping to study TCR occurrence patterns. Rather than using new phenotypic data, the later analysis identified candidate immune exposures from TCR beta sequences and from how often those sequences occurred across donors. An earlier analysis of about 620 of the donors applied high-throughput TCR beta sequencing to assess whether each TCR beta V gene segment acted as functional or pseudogenic. Donor age, sex, ethnicity and CMV serostatus were compiled together with the repertoire data. In a later genetic analysis, genome-wide SNP genotypes for about 65% of the 666 donors were used, and that subset was treated as a discovery cohort. Every repertoire in the discovery cohort had been generated on one and the same sequencing platform. HLA typing included class I and class II loci at four-digit resolution. The number of donors typed differed by locus, with roughly 620-630 for A, B, C, DRB1 and DQB1, roughly 520 for DQA1, 606 for DPA1, and about 450 for DPB1. Because of strong linkage in the cohort, a few DR-DQ haplotypes were treated as single units for association and clustering. On average, roughly 200,000 unique TCR beta nucleotide sequences were sequenced per donor among fewer than 500 genotyped donors of the cohort, with roughly 18% of those sequences being non-productive. Study-wide conclusions, independent of this receptor: Because counts were too low, around 18 rarely observed V segments, including chromosome 9 orphons, were left out of the earlier analysis of 587 of the donors. A later analysis found that most CMV-associated TCR beta chains appeared HLA-restricted, with HLA associations seemingly driven largely by CMV exposure. When HLA alleles, especially DR and DQ, strongly co-occurred, TCR associations were difficult to assign to individual alleles. In a later analysis, HLA-associated TCR beta chains were found to be more clonally expanded and to have lower generation probabilities than equally common non-associated chains. Most TCR sequences were seen in very few donors, while some public TCRs were found in many individuals. In a later analysis, some 18,000 TCR beta sequences were associated with specific HLA alleles at a false discovery rate of 0.05. A cluster of highly shared sequence variants was judged likely to be a technical artifact of the sequencing pipeline. Some IMGT-functional V segments, including TRBV6-2 and TRBV6-3, could not be told apart with the 87-base-pair reads, so those segments were excluded. Linkage disequilibrium might explain the correlated functional status among segregating V segments, but an unknown experimental factor could not be excluded. A later analysis reported that several top co-occurrence clusters appeared linked to parvovirus B19, influenza, CMV and Epstein-Barr virus. An association between a missense DCLRE1C variant and V-gene and J-gene trimming of TCR beta chains was found in a later genetic analysis and replicated in an independent cohort. Because HLA typing was missing for some donors at each locus, association tests included only the typed subset. A later genetic analysis reported fewer N-insertions in productive TCRs among donors in an Asian-associated ancestry cluster than the roughly 620-donor mean. In vitro tests confirmed that a few of the cytomegalovirus-associated TCR beta chains recognize cytomegalovirus antigens. In an earlier analysis of over 550 of the donors, most TCR beta V segments were observed in productive rearrangements about 90% or about 30% of the time, broadly matching IMGT annotations. The study listed 170 or so TCR beta chains as associated with cytomegalovirus. According to a later analysis, TCR association rates differed among HLA loci, with DRB1 alleles showing the most associated TCRs and HLA-C alleles showing the fewest. The authors suggested that the approach could potentially be extended to other disease states and immunological phenotypes. The only immune exposure information available for the cohort was CMV serostatus. A further reported finding was that TCR beta sequences accurately predicted the HLA-A and HLA-B alleles for most subjects in the first cohort. The classifier was reported to diagnose cytomegalovirus status with high specificity and sensitivity in both the original cohort and the validation cohort. This cohort had only TCR beta chains sequenced, and the lack of alpha or paired-chain data limited which features could be detected. Sequencing depth was assumed to be roughly uniform across donors in the presence/absence analyses, though that assumption may not hold.

Points on this clone: The specificity of this receptor is unknown. The sample holds no much larger clone one base away, and base qualities are not on file.

The cohort consisted of 650 to 850 healthy bone marrow donors. Cohort members were all nominally healthy when sampled, although unrecorded immune exposures were likely present. The donor tested CMV seronegative, placing the donor among the 352 seronegative members of the cohort. Each donor provided a peripheral blood sample, and peripheral blood mononuclear cells were used for TCR beta sequencing. Genomic DNA was extracted from the blood cell samples with the Qiagen DNeasy Blood Extraction Kit. From its cysteine to its phenylalanine, the CDR3 spans 15 amino acids. Left in the record is the CDR3 DNA by itself, 45 bases read in frame from the first base. V is shortened by 10 bases, J by 8 bases, and the region joining them spans 26 bases. The CDR1 and CDR2 encoded by the germline V gene are MDHEN and SYDVKM. Receptor libraries were prepared by the immunoSEQ multiplex PCR assay. For the multiplex PCR, a mixture combining 60 forward primers for TCR Vbeta segments and 13 reverse primers for TCR Jbeta segments was used. Amplification of the CDR3 region of rearranged TCR beta genes was performed with a multiplex PCR assay on genomic DNA. On the Illumina HiSeq System, the amplified TCR beta libraries were sequenced as 87-base-pair reads. The authors' pipeline ran thus. A later analysis tallied 75 million to 85 million unique TCR beta chains across the 666 repertoires, and about 12 million of those chains were shared by two or more donors. Raw reads were error-corrected and collapsed into unique sequences by a nearest-neighbor algorithm in which closely related sequences were merged to remove PCR and sequencing errors. To assign V, D and J gene segments, CDR3 sequences were aligned to IMGT reference sequences. For a sequence to be retained, a match of at least six nucleotides was required to both a V gene segment and a J gene segment. Rearrangements were classified as productive when the CDR3 lacked stop codons and remained in frame with V and J, and all other rearrangements were classified as non-productive. Following IMGT convention, CDR3 was defined as the stretch from the second conserved V-encoded cysteine to the conserved J-encoded phenylalanine. The earlier analysis of fewer than 750 of the donors excluded sequences that lacked an unambiguous match to a single V gene segment. In an earlier analysis of more than 500 of the donors, a V segment was called functional when productive rearrangements were above 56.7%, and segregating when the standard deviation between donors exceeded 5%. A statistical classification framework was built to diagnose cytomegalovirus status from the catalog of TCR beta chain sequences. V and J gene assignment, in a later analysis, came from comparing TCR nucleotide sequences with IMGT/GENE-DB human TR gene sequences. The TCRdist pipeline was used in a later analysis to assign CDR3 sequences and most-parsimonious VDJ recombination scenarios. In a later analysis, each TCR beta chain was defined by its CDR3 amino acid sequence together with its V-gene family, and reads lacking a unique V-gene family were excluded. A later analysis removed 550 to 650 highly shared, low-generation-probability nucleotide sequences to deal with suspected cross-contamination and a sequencing artifact. In a later analysis, a clonal expansion index was calculated for each public chain from normalized within-repertoire ranks of inferred template counts. In a later analysis, generation probabilities were computed with a VDJ recombination model fitted to out-of-frame rearrangements, and the resulting probabilities were checked against IGoR. Hypergeometric tests were used in a later analysis to score TCR-TCR, TCR-HLA and TCR-CMV co-occurrence, with a repertoire-size bias correction applied to the TCR pairs. A later analysis estimated false discovery rates by permuting HLA or CMV assignments 20 times. In a later analysis, co-occurring TCRs were grouped with DBSCAN, and TCRdist sequence similarity was added when clustering was performed within HLA-allele-positive subsets. Co-occurrence clustering excluded repertoires with fewer than 30,000 or more than 120,000 public chains, plus five with anomalous nucleotide sharing. The source is immuneACCESS, and TCRdb retained only in-frame sequences with V and J called. Part of the clones is not carried over; for the studies checked, unresolved V genes explain less than half of this, and the remainder is unexplained. V and J calls and clone size are those listed in that table; D and trimming were worked out from the DNA. The sample data list some 90,000 clones, and around 74% of these were observed just once. The top ten constitute roughly 2% of the sample.

The clonotype comes from a boy younger than 18 in good health and CMV-seronegative. The chain is encoded by TRBV28 joined to TRBJ1-2; TRBD1 is a possible D gene, resting on 5 matching bases. The source material was PBMCs. The base sequence is TGTGCCACGGTGGAGCTGAAGGGCCCTAGGGGAGGCTACACCTTC. This sequence encodes CATVELKGPRGGYTF.